The T cell receptor (beta chain) described here comes from a study of blood T cell repertoires in COVID-19. Turning to the study itself: Italy, Spain and the United States were the sources of the convalescent and acute COVID-19 samples. The analysed material was cDNA or gDNA that came from T cells, B-cell-depleted T cells, or PBMCs.

The CDR3 spans 14 residues. V lost 4 bases to trimming and J lost 8 bases, with 17 bases between them. CDR1 PRHDT and CDR2 FYEKMQ come from the germline V gene (reference sequence). Per the authors' pipeline: Amplification from reference gene primers served as the basis for estimated nucleated cell counts. Measured with immunoSEQ multiplex PCR; TCRdb has only the in-frame clones, and not every one. The V and J calls and clone size come from that table; D and trimming were worked out from the DNA. The sample has almost 20,000 clones; approximately 84% are singletons. The sequencing input was peripheral blood. This chain uses TRBV13 with TRBJ1-1; maybe TRBD1 (6 bases). This TCR came from a human donor with active COVID-19. The donor label of this sample is uncertain. The CDR3 region has the DNA TGTGCCAGCAGCTCGCAGGGGCCACGTTTCGAAGCTTTCTTT. Protein product: CASSSQGPRFEAFF.